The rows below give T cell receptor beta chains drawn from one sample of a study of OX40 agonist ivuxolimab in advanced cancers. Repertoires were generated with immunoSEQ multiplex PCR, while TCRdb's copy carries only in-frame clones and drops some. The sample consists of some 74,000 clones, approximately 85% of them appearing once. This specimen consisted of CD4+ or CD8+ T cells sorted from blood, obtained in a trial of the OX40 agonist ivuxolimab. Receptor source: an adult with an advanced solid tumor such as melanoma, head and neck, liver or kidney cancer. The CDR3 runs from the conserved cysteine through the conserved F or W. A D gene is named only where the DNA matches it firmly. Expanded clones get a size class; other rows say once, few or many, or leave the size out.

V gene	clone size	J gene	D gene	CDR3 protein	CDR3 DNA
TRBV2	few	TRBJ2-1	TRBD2	CASMVGLAGFNEQFF	TGTGCCAGCATGGTGGGACTAGCGGGTTTCAATGAGCAGTTCTTC
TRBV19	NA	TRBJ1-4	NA	CASRGRGFSEKLFF	TGTGCCAGTAGGGGTCGAGGGTTTAGTGAAAAACTGTTTTTT
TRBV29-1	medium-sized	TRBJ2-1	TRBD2	CSVEGLAGADEQFF	TGCAGCGTTGAAGGGCTAGCGGGAGCCGATGAGCAGTTCTTC
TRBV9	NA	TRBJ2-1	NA	CASSVGGASGWSYNEQFF	TGTGCCAGCAGCGTCGGAGGGGCTAGTGGTTGGTCCTACAATGAGCAGTTCTTC
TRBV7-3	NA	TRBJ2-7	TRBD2	CASSPLGGKSSEQYF	TGTGCCAGCAGCCCCCTGGGGGGGAAATCAAGCGAGCAGTACTTC
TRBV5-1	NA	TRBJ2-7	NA	CASSYKPGRTQFPYEQYF	TGCGCCAGCAGCTATAAACCGGGCCGGACTCAATTCCCCTACGAGCAGTACTTC
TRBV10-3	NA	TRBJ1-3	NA	CAISALTDGGSGNTIYF	TGTGCCATCAGTGCCTTGACGGACGGAGGTTCTGGAAACACCATATATTTT
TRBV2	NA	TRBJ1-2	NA	CASSLTGSGGGYTF	TGTGCCAGCAGCCTGACAGGAAGTGGGGGCGGCTACACCTTC
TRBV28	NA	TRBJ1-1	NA	CASSTPGRMNTEAFF	TGTGCCAGCAGTACACCCGGACGGATGAACACTGAAGCTTTCTTT
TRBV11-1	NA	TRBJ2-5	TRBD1	CASRNRQGSEETQYF	TGTGCCAGCAGAAATCGACAGGGATCGGAAGAGACCCAGTACTTC
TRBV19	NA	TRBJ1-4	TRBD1	CASRSWTGINEKLFF	TGTGCCAGTAGATCTTGGACAGGGATTAATGAAAAACTGTTTTTT
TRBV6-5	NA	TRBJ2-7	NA	CASSYDRDAYEQYF	TGTGCCAGCAGTTATGACAGAGACGCCTACGAGCAGTACTTC
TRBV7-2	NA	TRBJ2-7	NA	CASSFQGQASYEQYF	TGTGCCAGCAGCTTCCAGGGACAAGCTTCCTACGAGCAGTACTTC
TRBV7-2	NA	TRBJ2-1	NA	CASSLEGRGYNEQFF	TGTGCCAGCAGCTTAGAAGGGCGGGGCTACAATGAGCAGTTCTTC
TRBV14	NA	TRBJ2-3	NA	CASSSNTADTQYF	TGTGCCAGCAGCTCAAACACCGCAGATACGCAGTATTTT
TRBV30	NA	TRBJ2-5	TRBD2	CAWADGLAEETQYF	TGTGCCTGGGCTGACGGACTAGCGGAAGAGACCCAGTACTTC
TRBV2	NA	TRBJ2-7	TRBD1	CASSVDRVKTESSYEQYF	TGTGCCAGCAGCGTGGACAGGGTAAAAACTGAGAGCTCCTACGAGCAGTACTTC
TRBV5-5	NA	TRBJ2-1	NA	CASRSSLGSYNEQFF	TGTGCCAGCAGGTCCAGCCTGGGCTCCTACAATGAGCAGTTCTTC
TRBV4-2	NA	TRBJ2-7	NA	CASSQESTSYEQYF	TGTGCCAGCAGCCAAGAATCGACCTCCTACGAGCAGTACTTC
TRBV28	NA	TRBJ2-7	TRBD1	CASSYLDRDSYEQYF	TGTGCCAGCAGTTATCTCGACAGGGACTCCTACGAGCAGTACTTC
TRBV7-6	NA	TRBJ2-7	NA	CASSPAGVPYEQYF	TGTGCCAGCAGCCCCGCCGGGGTCCCCTACGAGCAGTACTTC
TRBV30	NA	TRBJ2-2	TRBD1	CAWRGPGTGGTGELFF	TGTGCCTGGAGGGGGCCCGGGACAGGCGGGACCGGGGAGCTGTTTTTT
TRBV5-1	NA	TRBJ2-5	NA	CASSPTRGQETQYF	TGCGCCAGCTCCCCCACCCGGGGCCAAGAGACCCAGTACTTC
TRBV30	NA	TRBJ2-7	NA	CAWKGGMHEQYF	TGTGCCTGGAAGGGGGGTATGCACGAGCAGTACTTC